The 16 T cell receptor beta chains below all came from one sample that was sequenced in a study of HIV-infected patients and healthy controls. Alpha and beta constant-region primers primed reverse transcription of about 500 ng RNA. Each of the alpha and beta chains got its own library through chain-specific third strand synthesis with indices. One entry per CDR3 protein, called by TCRdb with MiXCR from the 5' RACE reads. The table records roughly 13,000 distinct CDR3 sequences, around 10% of them present only once. Antiretroviral therapy had run roughly three months, about 14 weeks, before follow-up blood collection. No cell fractionation was done, so the repertoire covers all unsorted peripheral blood T cells. This specimen consisted of blood, obtained during antiretroviral therapy. The origin of the receptors is an adult with HIV infection. The donor label of this sample is uncertain.

This clonotype came up a few times. The rearrangement uses TRBV7-8 and TRBJ1-2, with TRBD1 identical over 8 bases. V dropped 8 bases and J dropped 6; count of bases not matched to a gene: 14. CDR3 length equals 15 residues. Germline CDR1 and CDR2: SGHVS and FQNEAQ. The CDR3 bases are TGTGCCAGCCAGGCAGACAGGGGCATTACGGATGGCTACACCTTC. It specifies CASQADRGITDGYTF.

At least ten counts were recorded for this clonotype. V usage is TRBV18 and J usage is TRBJ1-3; D gene uncertain. Germline values: CDR1 KGHSH, CDR2 LQKENI. The CDR3 sequence is 15 residues long. V lost 3 bases and J 0 bases, leaving 9 bases between the germline ends. The CDR3: CASSPEISSGNTIYF. The CDR3 nucleotides are TGTGCCAGCTCACCGGAGATTAGCTCTGGAAACACCATATATTTT. Full variable domain (outside the CDR3, taken from reference TRBV18 and TRBJ1-3): NAGVMQNPRHLVRRRGQEARLRCSPMKGHSHVYWYRQLPEEGLKFMVYLQKENIIDESGMPKERFSAEFPKEGPSILRIQQVVRGDSAAYFCASSPEISSGNTIYFGEGSWLTVV.

This chain joins TRBV12-3 or TRBV12-4 and TRBJ2-2, with 8 nucleotides matching TRBD2. This CDR3 is 17 amino acids long. V shed 10 bases, J shed 4 bases, and the junction held 17 bases outside the gene matches. CDR3 in DNA: TGTGCCACCTCCGGGGGGGTAACCGGTGAGGTCACCGGGGAGCTGTTTTTT. Encoded protein: CATSGGVTGEVTGELFF.

In its sample, this clonotype was seen a few times. The germline gene is not matched at one end of the junction; a read error may be the cause. The chain couples TRBV7-6 to TRBJ2-1, with 7 positions matching TRBD1. The CDR3 sequence is 12 residues long. CDR1 and CDR2 from the germline V gene are SGHVS and FNYEAQ. CDR3 nucleotide sequence: TGTGCCAGCAGCCTATGGACAGGTCCCCTCCTCTTC. The encoded protein is CASSLWTGPLLF. The full variable domain, with the rest looked up from reference TRBV7-6 and TRBJ2-1, is GAGVSQSPRYKVTKRGQDVALRCDPISGHVSLYWYRQALGQGPEFLTYFNYEAQQDKSGLPNDRFSAERPEGSISTLTIQRTEQRDSAMYRCASSLWTGPLLFGPGTRLTVL.

This clonotype was counted many times. The chain uses TRBV12-3 or TRBV12-4 and TRBJ1-2, with D perhaps TRBD1 (6 bases). V dropped 6 bases and J dropped 5 bases, with 13 bases sitting between them. This CDR3 has 13 amino acids. CDR3 coding DNA: TGTGCCAGCAGCCCGGGACAACTGTATGGCTACACCTTC. Protein product: CASSPGQLYGYTF.

This clonotype showed up many times. The chain uses TRBV30 and TRBJ2-5; the D is unclear. Germline CDR1 GTSNPN, CDR2 SVGIG (reference sequence). The CDR3 runs 13 residues. The V end was cut by 2 bases, the J end by 5 bases, with 12 bases between. The CDR3 DNA sequence: TGTGCCTGGAGTATGGGGTGGACGGAGACCCAGTACTTC. Its translation: CAWSMGWTETQYF.

Only a few counts were recorded for this clonotype. The rearrangement links TRBV19 to TRBJ2-4, with D possibly TRBD1 on 6 matching bases. Germline values: CDR1 LNHDA, CDR2 SQIVND (reference sequence). The CDR3 length is 14 residues. V shed 5 bases and J shed 7 bases, with 15 bases lying between them. CDR3 sequence (DNA): TGTGCCAGTAGTCTACAGGGCCAGAGGAACATTCAGTACTTC. Translation gives CASSLQGQRNIQYF.

This clonotype appeared many times. J is TRBJ1-2 and V is TRBV5-6; D may be TRBD1 (6 bases). The V gene's germline CDR1 is SGHDT and CDR2 YYEEEE. The germline V and J ends were trimmed by 4 bases and 2 bases, with 9 bases remaining between them. CDR3 length: 13 residues. The CDR3 DNA is TGTGCCAGCAGCCCGGGACAAAACTATGGCTACACCTTC. This sequence encodes CASSPGQNYGYTF.

This clonotype has at least ten counts. The chain is built from TRBV20-1 and TRBJ2-1, with D hard to call. The V end lost 1 base, the J end lost 6 bases, and 13 bases lay between the germline ends. In germline, CDR1 is DFQATT, CDR2 SNEGSKA (reference sequence). The length of the CDR3 is 14 residues. The CDR3 nucleotides read TGCAGTGCTAGAGGCCAGGTACCTAGCAATGAGCAGTTCTTC. It specifies CSARGQVPSNEQFF.

The table lists this clonotype with many counts. The chain combines TRBV28 with TRBJ1-5; D remains ambiguous. Trimming shortened V by 10 bases and J by 0 bases, and 7 bases separated the two germline ends. Germline values: CDR1 MDHEN, CDR2 SYDVKM. The CDR3 consists of 12 residues. The CDR3 bases are TGTGCCACCTCCTCTAGCAATCAGCCCCAGCATTTT. Protein sequence: CATSSSNQPQHF.

This clonotype was detected ten times or more. This chain connects TRBV7-8 to TRBJ2-7, with 13 bases matching TRBD2. With 8 bases clipped from V and 0 bases from J, the junction kept 16 bases outside the gene matches. This CDR3 contains 19 residues. Germline CDR1 and CDR2: SGHVS and FQNEAQ. The CDR3 sequence is CASRESGWGTSGNSYEQYF. As DNA, the CDR3 is TGTGCCAGCCGAGAGAGCGGGTGGGGGACTAGCGGGAACTCCTACGAGCAGTACTTC.

This clonotype showed up just a few times. The chain is built from TRBV6-2 or TRBV6-3 and TRBJ2-1; D gene ambiguous. From germline, CDR1 is MNHEY and CDR2 SVGEGT. The V end lost 2 bases, the J end lost 1 base, and 9 bases lay between the germline ends. There are 15 residues in the CDR3. Here the CDR3 reads CASSYGSSSYNEQFF. CDR3 in DNA: TGTGCCAGCAGTTACGGTTCTTCGTCCTACAATGAGCAGTTCTTC.

This clonotype has just a few counts. The V call is TRBV5-4, the J call TRBJ2-6, with a possible D match to TRBD1 (6 bases). Germline CDR1 reads SGHNT; CDR2 reads YYREEE (reference sequence). This CDR3 is built from 18 residues. V was trimmed by 4 bases and J by 0 bases, leaving 17 bases between them. CDR3 bases: TGTGCCAGCAGCCGAGGGACACCTGAGTTCTCTGGGGCCAACGTCCTGACTTTC. It codes for CASSRGTPEFSGANVLTF.

The chain joins TRBV20-1 to TRBJ1-2, with D tentatively TRBD1 (6 bases). The CDR3 totals 15 residues. V lost 4 bases, J lost 4 bases, and 19 bases lay in between. Germline V gives CDR1 DFQATT, CDR2 SNEGSKA (reference sequence). This CDR3 is CSAITGTRSLYGYTF. In nucleotides, the CDR3 is TGCAGTGCTATTACCGGGACAAGGTCCCTCTATGGCTACACCTTC.

Many counts were recorded for this clonotype. The V gene is TRBV11-2, the J gene TRBJ2-1, with D perhaps given as TRBD1 or TRBD2 (6 bases each). The germline gives CDR1 SGHAT, CDR2 FQNNGV. V was cut by 2 bases and J by 2 bases, with 19 bases left in between. CDR3 length: 18 amino acids. As DNA, the CDR3 is TGTGCCAGCAGCTTAAGGGGGGTAATAGTTAAGGCCTACAATGAGCAGTTCTTC. Encoded protein: CASSLRGVIVKAYNEQFF.

This clonotype was seen at least ten times. This sequence joins TRBV4-1 and TRBJ2-6, with D maybe TRBD1 (6 bases). V was cut by 4 bases and J by 4 bases, with 11 bases left in between. The CDR3 extends over 15 amino acids. The germline V gene has CDR1 MGHRA and CDR2 YSYEKL. CDR3 loop: CASSLTGSGANVLTF. CDR3 nucleotides: TGCGCCAGCAGCCTAACAGGGTCCGGGGCCAACGTCCTGACTTTC.